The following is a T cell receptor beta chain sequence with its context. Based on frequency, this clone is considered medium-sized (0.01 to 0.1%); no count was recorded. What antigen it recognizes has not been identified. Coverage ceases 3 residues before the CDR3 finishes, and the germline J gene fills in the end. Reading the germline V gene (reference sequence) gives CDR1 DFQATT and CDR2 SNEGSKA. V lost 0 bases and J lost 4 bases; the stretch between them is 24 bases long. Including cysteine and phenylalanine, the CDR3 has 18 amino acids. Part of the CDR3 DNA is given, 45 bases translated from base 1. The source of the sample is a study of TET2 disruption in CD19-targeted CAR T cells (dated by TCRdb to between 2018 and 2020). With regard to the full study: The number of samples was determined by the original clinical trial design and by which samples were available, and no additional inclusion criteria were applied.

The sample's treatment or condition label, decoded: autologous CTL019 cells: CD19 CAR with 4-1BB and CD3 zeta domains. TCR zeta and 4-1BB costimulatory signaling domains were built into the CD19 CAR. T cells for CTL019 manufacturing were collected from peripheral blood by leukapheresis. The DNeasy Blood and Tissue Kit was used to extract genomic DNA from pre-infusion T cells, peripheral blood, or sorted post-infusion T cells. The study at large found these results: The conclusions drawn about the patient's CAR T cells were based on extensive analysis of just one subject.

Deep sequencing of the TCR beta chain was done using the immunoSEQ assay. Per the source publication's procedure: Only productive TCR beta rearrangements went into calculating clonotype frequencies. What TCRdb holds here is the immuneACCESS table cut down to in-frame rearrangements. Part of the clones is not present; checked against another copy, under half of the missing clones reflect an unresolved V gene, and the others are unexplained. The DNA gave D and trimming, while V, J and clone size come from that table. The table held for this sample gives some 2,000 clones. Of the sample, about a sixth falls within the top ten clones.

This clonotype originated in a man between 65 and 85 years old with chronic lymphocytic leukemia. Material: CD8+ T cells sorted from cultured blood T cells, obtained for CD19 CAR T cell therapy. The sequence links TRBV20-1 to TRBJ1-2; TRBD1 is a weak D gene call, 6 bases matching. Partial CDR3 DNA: TGCAGTGCTAGAGATCCTACCCCGGGGGGCCGGACCTTCTATGGC. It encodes CSARDPTPGGRTFYG. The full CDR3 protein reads CSARDPTPGGRTFYGYTF.